The 27 T cell receptor beta chains presented below share a single source sample, sequenced in a study of identical twins. TCRdb ran MiXCR on the 5' RACE reads and lists one entry per CDR3 protein. The table includes some 1,700,000 distinct CDR3 sequences, more than 30% detected once. Sequenced: cord blood. The receptor source for this set is a newborn girl in good health.

The CDR3 sequence is CASRVLAVSSYEQYF. The CDR3 DNA follows: TGTGCCAGCAGAGTACTAGCGGTAAGCTCCTACGAGCAGTACTTC. The V gene is TRBV21-1, the J gene TRBJ2-7; no DNA check was done on the table's D call, TRBD2. TRBV21-1 is described as a pseudogene. CDR3 length equals 15 residues.

Worth noting for this clonotype: A much larger clone differs from this one at a single base, so this may be a read error. The chain is built from TRBV10-3 and TRBJ2-1, with 8 positions matching TRBD1. V gave up 5 bases and J gave up 10 bases; unmatched junction bases: 10. The CDR3 is 14 residues long. CDR1 is ENHRY, CDR2 SYGVKD, per germline. CDR3 nucleotide sequence: TGTGCCATCAGTACCGGGACAGGCTTCTACGAGCAGTTCTTC. Translated: CAISTGTGFYEQFF.

This clonotype was picked up a small number of times. This rearrangement joins TRBV25-1 to TRBJ2-3; tentative D call: TRBD1 (5 bases). CDR1 and CDR2 from the germline V gene are MGHDK and SYGVNS. This CDR3 contains 15 residues. V lost 2 bases and J lost 0, with 9 bases in between. The CDR3 sequence is CASSERAGSTDTQYF. CDR3 sequence (DNA): TGTGCCAGCAGTGAAAGGGCAGGGAGCACAGATACGCAGTATTTT.

This clonotype was counted many times. J is TRBJ2-7 and V is TRBV21-1; the DNA was not compared with TRBD1, the D call given in the table. TRBV21-1 is shown as a pseudogene. The CDR3 is made up of 15 amino acids. The CDR3 DNA reads TGTGCCAGCAGTTCTTCCGGGACAGGGACCTACGAGCAGTACTTC. Amino acid sequence: CASSSSGTGTYEQYF.

This clonotype was picked up a small number of times. This chain links TRBV11-2 with TRBJ2-7; D unresolved. There are 13 residues in the CDR3. The V end was cut by 4 bases, the J end by 0 bases, with 7 bases between. Germline V gene data show CDR1 as SGHAT and CDR2 as FQNNGV. The CDR3: CASSSSTSYEQYF. The CDR3 bases are TGTGCCAGCAGCTCGTCAACCTCCTACGAGCAGTACTTC.

Only a few counts were recorded for this clonotype. The chain recombines TRBV20-1 with TRBJ2-1, with 8 bases aligning to TRBD2. CDR1 and CDR2 from the germline V gene are DFQATT and SNEGSKA (reference sequence). The trim removed 0 bases at V and 2 bases at J, leaving 6 bases unmatched. CDR3 length: 16 residues. The CDR3 protein is CSARDGNSGAYNEQFF. The CDR3 region has the DNA TGCAGTGCTAGAGATGGAAATAGCGGGGCCTACAATGAGCAGTTCTTC.

The chain combines TRBV20-1 with TRBJ2-2; TRBD1 aligns across 7 bases. Trimming at V came to 0 bases and at J to 5 bases, leaving 3 bases not matched to a gene. This CDR3 comprises 14 residues. Germline-derived CDR1 and CDR2 are DFQATT and SNEGSKA (reference sequence). CDR3 sequence reads: CSARDQGDTGELFF. The CDR3 bases are TGCAGTGCTAGAGATCAGGGGGATACCGGGGAGCTGTTTTTT.

The J gene is TRBJ1-1, the V gene TRBV20-1; no reliable D call. The germline V and J ends were trimmed by 3 bases and 6 bases, with 14 bases remaining between them. Per the germline V gene, CDR1 is DFQATT and CDR2 is SNEGSKA (reference sequence). The CDR3 extends over 13 amino acids. DNA for the CDR3: TGCAGTGCTAGTCCCGGGTTGAGGGCTGAAGCTTTCTTT. Translating it yields CSASPGLRAEAFF.

This clonotype was picked up a small number of times. With a much larger clone just one base away, this may be a read error. The rearrangement uses TRBV29-1 and TRBJ2-7; D may be TRBD2 (5 bases). CDR3 size: 13 residues. Germline V gene lookup returns CDR1 SQVTM and CDR2 ANQGSEA. Trimming took 0 bases from V and 1 from J, leaving 7 bases between them. CDR3 sequence (DNA): TGCAGCGTTGAAGATGAGGGATCCTACGAGCAGTACTTC. As protein: CSVEDEGSYEQYF.

This clonotype appeared a few times. V usage is TRBV3-1 and J usage is TRBJ2-1; 7 bases agree with TRBD2. The CDR3 spans 17 residues. The V segment lost 1 base and the J segment 4 bases; nucleotides outside the gene matches: 10. Looked up from germline, CDR1 is LGHDT and CDR2 is YNNKEL (reference sequence). The CDR3 nucleotides read TGTGCCAGCAGCCAAGGTTTTTCTAGCGGATCTTACAATGAGCAGTTCTTC. Its translation: CASSQGFSSGSYNEQFF.

This clonotype has only a few counts. V usage is TRBV18 and J usage is TRBJ1-6; 7 bases line up with TRBD1. The CDR3 sequence is 16 residues long. Per the germline V gene, CDR1 is KGHSH and CDR2 is LQKENI. With 2 bases clipped from V and 4 bases from J, the junction kept 5 bases outside the gene matches. The CDR3 sequence: CASSPVSTGYNSPLHF. The CDR3 DNA follows: TGTGCCAGCTCACCAGTTTCGACAGGGTATAATTCACCCCTCCACTTT.

As for this clonotype: One base away lies a much larger clone, so this may be a sequencing read error. V is TRBV2 and J is TRBJ1-4, with 8 bases aligning to TRBD1. The CDR3 runs 13 residues. V trimming: 7 bases; J trimming: 5 bases; junction bases outside the gene matches: 3. Germline V gene sequence: CDR1 SNHLY, CDR2 FYNNEI. The CDR3 DNA follows: TGTGCCAGCACTAGGACAGGGAATGAAAAACTGTTTTTT. It is translated as CASTRTGNEKLFF.

This rearrangement joins TRBV7-9 to TRBJ2-3; TRBD1 is a possible D gene (6 bases). The germline gives CDR1 SEHNR, CDR2 FQNEAQ (reference sequence). The V end lost 0 bases, the J end lost 3 bases, and 10 bases lay between the germline ends. The CDR3 runs 15 residues. CDR3 sequence (DNA): TGTGCCAGCAGCTTAGCTTGGGGGCAAACAGATACGCAGTATTTT. Its protein product is CASSLAWGQTDTQYF.

This clonotype was counted between two and nine times. The CDR3 DNA is TGTGCCAGCAGCGTAGGGCCGGTAGGGGATACGCAGTATTTT. This codes for CASSVGPVGDTQYF. The J gene is TRBJ2-3, the V gene TRBV9; D ambiguous. V shed 0 bases and J shed 6 bases, with 11 bases lying between them. This CDR3 has 14 amino acids. CDR1 is SGDLS and CDR2 is YYNGEE in the germline V gene.

This clonotype has more than one count but fewer than ten. The chain carries TRBV29-1 and TRBJ2-7; 7 nucleotides agree with TRBD2. Germline V lookup: CDR1 SQVTM, CDR2 ANQGSEA. The CDR3 covers 13 residues. V shed 4 bases and J 2 bases; nucleotides not matched to a gene: 5. The CDR3 DNA is TGCAGCGTTGCGGGCGGGAGAACCTACGAGCAGTACTTC. This translates into CSVAGGRTYEQYF.

This clonotype showed up just a few times. V usage is TRBV10-3 and J usage is TRBJ1-2; D is uncertain. The CDR3 contains 14 residues. CDR1 is ENHRY and CDR2 is SYGVKD in the germline V gene. Trimming took off 0 bases at V and 5 bases at J, with 10 bases between the two ends. The CDR3 sequence is CAISESSGPYGYTF. The CDR3 DNA reads as TGTGCCATCAGTGAGTCGAGCGGCCCGTATGGCTACACCTTC.

The rearrangement joins TRBV5-1 to TRBJ2-5; 10 bases agree with TRBD2. Germline loops: CDR1 SGHRS, CDR2 YFSETQ. The trim removed 2 bases at V and 5 bases at J, leaving 6 bases unmatched. The CDR3 has 15 amino acids. CDR3 nucleotide sequence: TGCGCCAGCAGCTTCAGCGGGAGGGTGGGCGAGACCCAGTACTTC. This codes for CASSFSGRVGETQYF.

In this sample, this clonotype turned up many times. The chain carries TRBV27 and TRBJ2-7; tentatively, D is TRBD1 (5 bases). Germline V gene data show CDR1 as MNHEY and CDR2 as SMNVEV (reference sequence). The CDR3 extends over 11 amino acids. The germline V and J ends were trimmed by 8 bases and 2 bases, with 7 bases remaining between them. This CDR3 reads CASGHPYEQYF. The DNA of the CDR3 is TGTGCCAGCGGACACCCCTACGAGCAGTACTTC.

This chain joins TRBV20-1 and TRBJ2-7, with 7 bases aligning to TRBD2. V lost 3 bases, J lost 2 bases, and 1 base stayed unmatched. Germline V gene lookup returns CDR1 DFQATT and CDR2 SNEGSKA (reference sequence). This CDR3 comprises 12 residues. For the CDR3, the DNA is TGCAGTGCTAGCACTAGCGCCTACGAGCAGTACTTC. It translates to CSASTSAYEQYF.

Many counts were recorded for this clonotype. This chain uses TRBV12-3 or TRBV12-4 with TRBJ2-3, with D perhaps TRBD2 (6 bases). Trimming pared 6 bases from V and 0 bases from J, leaving 13 bases between. This CDR3 region has 15 residues. The DNA of the CDR3 is TGTGCCAGCAGCCGACTAGGGCATAGCACAGATACGCAGTATTTT. Protein: CASSRLGHSTDTQYF.

CDR3 coding DNA: TGTGCCAGCAGCCAATCCGGGGACTATGGCTACACCTTC. This sequence encodes CASSQSGDYGYTF. The chain has TRBV3-1 and TRBJ1-2; no firm D call. Germline CDR1 reads LGHDT; CDR2 reads YNNKEL (reference sequence). This CDR3 is 13 amino acids long. V gave up 2 bases and J gave up 3 bases, with 7 bases separating them. Full variable domain (missing parts from reference TRBV3-1 and TRBJ1-2): DTAVSQTPKYLVTQMGNDKSIKCEQNLGHDTMYWYKQDSKKFLKIMFSYNNKELIINETVPNRFSPKSPDKAHLNLHINSLELGDSAVYFCASSQSGDYGYTFGSGTRLTVV.

This clonotype was picked up a small number of times. The chain carries TRBV7-2 and TRBJ1-2; 9 bases match TRBD1. This CDR3 is 16 amino acids long. Germline V CDR1 and CDR2: SGHTA, FQGNSA. With V trimmed by 0 bases and J by 6 bases, 8 bases remained unmatched. The CDR3 DNA reads as TGTGCCAGCAGCTTAGCGCGAGGGACAGGGAACCATGGCTACACCTTC. Translated, it gives CASSLARGTGNHGYTF.

The chain couples TRBV24-1 to TRBJ2-1; D remains unclear. Germline V CDR1 and CDR2: KGHDR, SFDVKD. V shed 4 bases and J shed 0 bases, with 12 bases lying between them. The CDR3 is 16 residues long. The CDR3, as DNA: TGTGCCACCAGTGACTGGACGCCGAGCTCCTACAATGAGCAGTTCTTC. It codes for CATSDWTPSSYNEQFF.

This clonotype was counted only a few times. The chain employs TRBV7-9 and TRBJ1-6; a weak D match, TRBD1 (5 bases). The V gene's germline CDR1 is SEHNR and CDR2 FQNEAQ (reference sequence). With 6 bases removed from V and 6 bases from J, the gap between germline ends came to 15 bases. This CDR3 comprises 15 residues. CDR3 loop: CASRTGGSPNSPLHF. For the CDR3, the DNA is TGTGCCAGCAGAACAGGCGGAAGCCCTAATTCACCCCTCCACTTT.

This clonotype was recorded a few times. V is TRBV5-1 and J is TRBJ2-7, with 8 bases that match TRBD2. Germline CDR1 SGHRS, CDR2 YFSETQ. Trimming at V came to 4 bases and at J to 5 bases, leaving 8 bases not matched to a gene. This CDR3 contains 14 residues. The CDR3 sequence: CASSTRTSQNEQYF. The CDR3 region has the DNA TGCGCCAGCAGCACCCGGACTAGCCAGAACGAGCAGTACTTC.

CDR3 DNA sequence: TGTGCCAGCGATCCAGGACGGCTTAACTATGGCTACACCTTC. Residues: CASDPGRLNYGYTF. The J gene is TRBJ1-2, the V gene TRBV2; D is undetermined. CDR3 length: 14 residues. Germline V gene lookup returns CDR1 SNHLY and CDR2 FYNNEI. V was shortened by 8 bases and J by 1 base, with 14 bases between the two germline ends.

A few counts support this clonotype. The chain has TRBV5-1 and TRBJ2-1; 8 positions agree with TRBD2. CDR1 and CDR2 (germline): SGHRS, YFSETQ. Germline trimming cut 2 bases from V and 6 bases from J; bases unmatched to any gene: 7. The length of the CDR3 is 15 residues. CDR3 amino acids: CASSFVGGAINEQFF. Written as DNA, the CDR3 is TGCGCCAGCAGCTTTGTCGGGGGGGCAATCAATGAGCAGTTCTTC.